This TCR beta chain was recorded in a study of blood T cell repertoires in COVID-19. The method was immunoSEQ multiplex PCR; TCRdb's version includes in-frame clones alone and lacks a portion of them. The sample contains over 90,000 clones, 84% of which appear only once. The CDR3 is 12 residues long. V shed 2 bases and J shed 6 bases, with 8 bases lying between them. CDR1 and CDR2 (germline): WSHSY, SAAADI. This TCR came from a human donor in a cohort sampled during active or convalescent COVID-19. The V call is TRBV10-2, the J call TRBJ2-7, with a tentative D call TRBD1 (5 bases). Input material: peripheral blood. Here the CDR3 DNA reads TGCGCCAGCAGTGAGATGACAGCCGAGCAGTACTTC. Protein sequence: CASSEMTAEQYF.